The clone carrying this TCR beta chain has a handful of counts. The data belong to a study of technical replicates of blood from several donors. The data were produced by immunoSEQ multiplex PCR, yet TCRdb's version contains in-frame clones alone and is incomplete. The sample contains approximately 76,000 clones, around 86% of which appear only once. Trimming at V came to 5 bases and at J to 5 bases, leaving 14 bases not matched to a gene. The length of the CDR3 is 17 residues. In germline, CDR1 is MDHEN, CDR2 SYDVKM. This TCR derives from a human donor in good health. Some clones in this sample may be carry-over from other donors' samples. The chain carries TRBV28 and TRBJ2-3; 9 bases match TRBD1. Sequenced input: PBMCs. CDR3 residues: CASSPSGGTGKGDTQYF. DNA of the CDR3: TGTGCCAGCAGTCCCTCCGGGGGGACAGGGAAGGGAGATACGCAGTATTTT. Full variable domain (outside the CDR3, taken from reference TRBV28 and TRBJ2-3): DVKVTQSSRYLVKRTGEKVFLECVQDMDHENMFWYRQDPGLGLRLIYFSYDVKMKEKGDIPEGYSVSREKKERFSLILESASTNQTSMYLCASSPSGGTGKGDTQYFGPGTRLTVL.